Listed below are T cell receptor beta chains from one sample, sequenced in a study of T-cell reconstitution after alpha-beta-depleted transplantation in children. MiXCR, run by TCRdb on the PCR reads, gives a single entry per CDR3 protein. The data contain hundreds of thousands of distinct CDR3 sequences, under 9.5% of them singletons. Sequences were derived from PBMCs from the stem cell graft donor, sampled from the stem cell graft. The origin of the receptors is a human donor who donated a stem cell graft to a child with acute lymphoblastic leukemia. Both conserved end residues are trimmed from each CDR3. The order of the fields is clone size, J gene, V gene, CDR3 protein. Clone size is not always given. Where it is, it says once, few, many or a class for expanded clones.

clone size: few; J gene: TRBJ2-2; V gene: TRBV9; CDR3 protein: ASIGGLRNTGELF
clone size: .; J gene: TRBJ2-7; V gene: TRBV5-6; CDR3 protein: ASSLEYKGVEQY
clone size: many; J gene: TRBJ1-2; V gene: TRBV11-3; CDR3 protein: ASSLGPTVGQGSGSGGYT
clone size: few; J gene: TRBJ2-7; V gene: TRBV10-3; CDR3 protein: AIRDRYEQY
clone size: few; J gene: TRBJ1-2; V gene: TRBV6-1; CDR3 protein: ASSKDQGAYGYT
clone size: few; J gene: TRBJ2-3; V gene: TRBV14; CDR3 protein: ASSQYPTTADTQY
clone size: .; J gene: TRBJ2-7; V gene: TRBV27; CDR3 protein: ASSSPGTGYNEQY
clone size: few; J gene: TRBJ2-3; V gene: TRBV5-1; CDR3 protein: ASTSVGSGDTQY
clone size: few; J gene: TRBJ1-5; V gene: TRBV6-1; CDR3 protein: ASRGQLDQPQH
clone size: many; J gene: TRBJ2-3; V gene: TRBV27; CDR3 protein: ASRPTGLDTQY
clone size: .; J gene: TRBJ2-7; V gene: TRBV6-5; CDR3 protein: ASSYSWRGGVGEQY
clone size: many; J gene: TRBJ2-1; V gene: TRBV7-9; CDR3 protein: ASSKLLGTGWTNEQF
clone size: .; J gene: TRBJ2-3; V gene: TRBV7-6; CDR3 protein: ASSDYPAGTDTQY
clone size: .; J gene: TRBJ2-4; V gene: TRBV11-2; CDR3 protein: ASSLVGGAKNIQY
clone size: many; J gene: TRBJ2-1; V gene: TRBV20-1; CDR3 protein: SAGLAGASSYNEQF
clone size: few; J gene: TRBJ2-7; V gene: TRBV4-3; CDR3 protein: ASSQDFRTGATPSYEQY
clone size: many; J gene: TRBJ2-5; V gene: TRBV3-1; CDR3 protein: ASSRGGNQETQY
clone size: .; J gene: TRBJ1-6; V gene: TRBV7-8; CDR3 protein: ASSLALGSPLH
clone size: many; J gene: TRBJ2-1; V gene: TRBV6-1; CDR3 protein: ASSNSGGPLNEQF
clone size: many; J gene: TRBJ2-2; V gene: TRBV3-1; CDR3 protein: ASSQGLTSRGELF
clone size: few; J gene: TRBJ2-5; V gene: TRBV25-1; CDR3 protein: ASSAGGLETQY
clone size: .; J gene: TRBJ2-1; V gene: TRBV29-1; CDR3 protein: SAIGRESYNEQF
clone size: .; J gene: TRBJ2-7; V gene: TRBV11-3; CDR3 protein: ASSFNIQGFQPFYEQY
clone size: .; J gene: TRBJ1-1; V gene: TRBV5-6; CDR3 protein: ASQDVDGALAPEAF
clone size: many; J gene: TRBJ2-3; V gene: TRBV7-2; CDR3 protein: ASSLAAVTDTQY
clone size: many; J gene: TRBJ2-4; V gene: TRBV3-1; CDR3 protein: ASSLVAENIQY
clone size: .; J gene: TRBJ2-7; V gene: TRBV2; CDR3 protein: ASSWTESYEQY
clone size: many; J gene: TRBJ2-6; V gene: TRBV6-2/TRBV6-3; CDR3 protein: ASSPTSGANVLT
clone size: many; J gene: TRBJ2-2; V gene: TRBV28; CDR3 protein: ASSLNTGVTGELF
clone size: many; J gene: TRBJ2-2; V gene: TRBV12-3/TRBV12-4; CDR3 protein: ASSSLSRGPPAGELF
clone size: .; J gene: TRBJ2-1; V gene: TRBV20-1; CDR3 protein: SARAAHRGGDNEQF
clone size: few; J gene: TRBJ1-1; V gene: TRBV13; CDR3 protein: ASSHKQGRGTEAF
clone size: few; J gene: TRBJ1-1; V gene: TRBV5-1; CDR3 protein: ASSLGEGTGTEAF
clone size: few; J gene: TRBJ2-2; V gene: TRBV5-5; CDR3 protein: ASSLTPPNWANTGELF
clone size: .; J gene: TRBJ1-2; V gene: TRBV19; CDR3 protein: ASSTDRTGTYGYT
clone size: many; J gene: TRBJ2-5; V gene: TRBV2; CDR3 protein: ASGDSRQETQY
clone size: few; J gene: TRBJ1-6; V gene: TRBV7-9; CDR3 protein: ASSATGTGFSPLH
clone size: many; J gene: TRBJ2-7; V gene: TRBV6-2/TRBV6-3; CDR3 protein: ASTSTRQVSYEQY
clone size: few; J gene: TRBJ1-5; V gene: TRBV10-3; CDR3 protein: AISESPRGNQPQH
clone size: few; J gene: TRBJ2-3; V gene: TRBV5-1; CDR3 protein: ASSGQSPTGTQY
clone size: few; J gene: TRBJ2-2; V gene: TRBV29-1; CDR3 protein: SATDTGELF
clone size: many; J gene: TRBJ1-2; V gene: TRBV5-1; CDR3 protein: ASSLDLRGYT
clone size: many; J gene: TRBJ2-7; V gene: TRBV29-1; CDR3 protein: SAQWTESYEQY
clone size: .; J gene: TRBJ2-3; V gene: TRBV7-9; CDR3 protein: ASSSEGTTDTQY
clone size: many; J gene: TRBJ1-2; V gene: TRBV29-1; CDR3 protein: SVREETVYGYT
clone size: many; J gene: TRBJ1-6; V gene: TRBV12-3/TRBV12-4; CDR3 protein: ASSPGPNSPLH
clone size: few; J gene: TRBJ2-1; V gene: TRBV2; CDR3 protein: ASRTVTSYNEQF
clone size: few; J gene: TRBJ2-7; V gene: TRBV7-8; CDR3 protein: ASSLVETVIPRGYEQY